Presented here are 31 T cell receptor beta chains from one specimen sequenced in a study of blood T cell repertoires in COVID-19 (dated by TCRdb to the early 2020s). The library came from the immunoSEQ multiplex PCR assay. The table was pulled from immuneACCESS by TCRdb, which kept in-frame rearrangements only. Such tables lose some clones; where checked, under half of the loss comes from unresolved V genes, and the rest has no known cause. This sample holds roughly 270,000 clones; 85% were observed only once. The leading ten clones occupy more than 4.5% of the sample. The sample was peripheral blood. The receptor set was obtained from a man in his fifties with active or convalescent COVID-19.

The chain is built from TRBV19 and TRBJ1-4; D is undetermined. The CDR3 consists of 14 residues. In germline, CDR1 is LNHDA, CDR2 SQIVND (reference sequence). The V end was cut by 5 bases, the J end by 4 bases, with 11 bases between. CDR3 in amino acids: CASSELQINEKLFF. For the CDR3, the DNA is TGTGCCAGTAGTGAGTTACAGATTAATGAAAAACTGTTTTTT.

The chain combines TRBV20-1 with TRBJ1-2; the D gene is possibly TRBD1 (5 bases). Trimming shortened V by 4 bases and J by 5 bases, and 8 bases separated the two germline ends. Germline lookup yields CDR1 DFQATT and CDR2 SNEGSKA (reference sequence). The CDR3 is made up of 11 amino acids. CDR3 region: CSAIQGYGYTF. The CDR3 DNA is TGCAGTGCTATTCAGGGTTATGGCTACACCTTC.

The chain employs TRBV7-9 and TRBJ1-2, with 7 positions matching TRBD1. The V and J ends lost 5 bases and 6 bases, in that order; junction bases with no gene match: 15. The CDR3 sequence is 16 residues long. From germline, CDR1 is SEHNR and CDR2 FQNEAQ (reference sequence). The CDR3 DNA is TGTGCCAGCAGCACCCGAACAGGGGTTTCGGGGAATGGCTACACCTTC. Translated, it gives CASSTRTGVSGNGYTF.

The chain joins TRBV12-3 or TRBV12-4 to TRBJ1-1, with D unresolved. This CDR3 is 13 amino acids long. V lost 6 bases and J lost 1, with 9 bases in between. For the CDR3, the DNA is TGTGCCAGCAGATACAGAAAGAACACTGAAGCTTTCTTT. It encodes CASRYRKNTEAFF.

This chain connects TRBV19 to TRBJ2-3; possibly TRBD2 for D (6 bases). With 4 bases removed from V and 3 bases from J, the gap between germline ends came to 11 bases. The CDR3 contains 14 residues. Germline CDR1 and CDR2: LNHDA and SQIVND (reference sequence). The CDR3 region is CASSRGLQTDTQYF. CDR3 in DNA: TGTGCCAGTAGTAGGGGACTTCAGACAGATACGCAGTATTTT.

The chain joins TRBV21-1 to TRBJ2-3; whether TRBD1, the table's D call, matches the DNA was not checked. TRBV21-1 is a pseudogene. The length of the CDR3 is 14 residues. In DNA, the CDR3 is TGTGCCAGCAGCAAAACACAGAGCACAGATACGCAGTATTTT. This sequence encodes CASSKTQSTDTQYF.

The chain uses TRBV27 and TRBJ2-7; TRBD1 is a possible D gene (5 bases). V was shortened by 4 bases and J by 2 bases, with 21 bases between the two germline ends. Germline CDR1 MNHEY, CDR2 SMNVEV (reference sequence). The CDR3 runs 17 residues. The CDR3 sequence is CASSSAQSTQGAYEQYF. The DNA of the CDR3 is TGTGCCAGCAGTTCCGCGCAGTCCACCCAAGGGGCCTACGAGCAGTACTTC.

This clone has at least ten counts. The genes are TRBV30 and TRBJ1-5, with 10 bases that match TRBD1. The CDR3 extends over 16 amino acids. The germline CDR1 and CDR2 sequences are GTSNPN and SVGIG (reference sequence). Losses at the gene ends were 2 bases for V and 6 bases for J; bases not matched to a gene: 10. The CDR3 is CAWSSLRTGGRQPQHF. CDR3 nucleotide sequence: TGTGCCTGGAGTTCTCTCAGGACAGGGGGTCGTCAGCCCCAGCATTTT.

V usage is TRBV5-1 and J usage is TRBJ2-7; D remains unclear. The V gene lost 0 bases and the J gene lost 2 bases, with 15 bases spanning the gap. This CDR3 has 16 residues. CDR1 SGHRS and CDR2 YFSETQ come from the germline V gene. The CDR3: CASSLADRSAAYEQYF. CDR3 DNA sequence: TGCGCCAGCAGCTTGGCCGATCGAAGCGCTGCCTACGAGCAGTACTTC.

Only one count was recorded for this clone. The chain carries TRBV5-1 and TRBJ2-5; 9 nucleotides align to TRBD1. CDR3 length: 13 residues. Germline V gene sequence: CDR1 SGHRS, CDR2 YFSETQ. V lost 2 bases to trimming and J lost 5 bases; unmatched junction nucleotides: 1. In DNA form, the CDR3 reads TGCGCCAGCAGCTTCGGGACAGGGGAGACCCAGTACTTC. Translating gives CASSFGTGETQYF.

This clone was counted between two and nine times. The chain couples TRBV6-2 or TRBV6-3 to TRBJ2-7; D call uncertain. Germline V gene sequence: CDR1 MNHEY, CDR2 SVGEGT. Trimming left V 7 bases short and J 6 bases short, with 19 bases between. CDR3 length equals 14 residues. CDR3 sequence reads: CASTPRDASSEQYF. CDR3 DNA sequence: TGTGCCAGCACCCCCCGTGATGCCTCCAGCGAGCAGTACTTC.

This sequence joins TRBV6-5 and TRBJ2-7; 7 nucleotides match TRBD1. Germline values: CDR1 MNHEY, CDR2 SVGAGI. This CDR3 is built from 13 residues. The J segment lost 6 bases and the V segment lost 0 bases, leaving 2 bases of the junction unmatched. The CDR3 sequence: CASSYSNRGEQYF. The CDR3 DNA is TGTGCCAGCAGTTACTCGAACAGGGGCGAGCAGTACTTC.

This clone was seen only once. The V call is TRBV9, the J call TRBJ2-5, with 7 positions matching TRBD2. The ends lost 2 bases at V and 4 bases at J; junction bases unmatched: 8. This CDR3 region has 15 residues. CDR1 and CDR2 from the germline V gene are SGDLS and YYNGEE. The CDR3 protein is CASSVSGEGRETQYF. The CDR3 DNA reads as TGTGCCAGCAGCGTGAGCGGGGAGGGGCGAGAGACCCAGTACTTC.

The chain links TRBV10-1 to TRBJ1-1; 8 bases match TRBD1. Trimming at V came to 8 bases and at J to 12 bases, leaving 8 bases not matched to a gene. CDR3 size: 11 residues. Germline-derived CDR1 and CDR2 are WNHNN and SYGVQD (reference sequence). CDR3 protein: CASGNGQGTFF. The CDR3, as DNA: TGCGCCAGCGGGAACGGACAGGGAACTTTCTTT.

The rearrangement uses TRBV30 and TRBJ2-1, with TRBD2 matching over 8 bases. CDR1 and CDR2 from the germline V gene are GTSNPN and SVGIG (reference sequence). Trimming removed 1 base from V and 6 bases from J; junction bases left unmatched: 5. There are 14 residues in the CDR3. The CDR3 loop reads CAWSANSGANEQFF. The CDR3 DNA sequence: TGTGCCTGGAGTGCAAATAGCGGGGCCAATGAGCAGTTCTTC.

This clone was counted a few times. The genes are TRBV18 and TRBJ1-2; 9 nucleotides match TRBD1. The germline V gene has CDR1 KGHSH and CDR2 LQKENI. This CDR3 has 15 amino acids. V trimming: 1 base; J trimming: 4 bases; junction bases outside the gene matches: 4. CDR3 sequence: CASSPLTGGSYGYTF. CDR3 in DNA: TGTGCCAGCTCACCACTTACAGGGGGCAGCTATGGCTACACCTTC.

This CDR3 is CASSPPPGQYYQETQYF. CDR3 nucleotides: TGCGCCAGCAGCCCGCCCCCCGGACAATATTATCAAGAGACCCAGTACTTC. The rearrangement uses TRBV5-1 and TRBJ2-5; D is possibly TRBD1 (5 bases). The germline V and J ends were trimmed by 4 bases and 2 bases, with 21 bases remaining between them. The CDR3 loop spans 17 amino acids. From germline, CDR1 is SGHRS and CDR2 YFSETQ.

This chain joins TRBV2 and TRBJ2-1, with 7 bases identical to TRBD2. CDR1 is SNHLY, CDR2 FYNNEI, per germline. The length of the CDR3 is 16 residues. V dropped 5 bases and J dropped 6; count of bases not matched to a gene: 13. CDR3 bases: TGTGCCAGCAGTTTCACGGGAGGAGAAAGGGGCAATGAGCAGTTCTTC. Residues: CASSFTGGERGNEQFF.

This sequence joins TRBV10-3 and TRBJ2-1, with a possible D match to TRBD2 (5 bases). CDR1 is ENHRY, CDR2 SYGVKD, per germline. This CDR3 has 13 amino acids. V gave up 2 bases and J gave up 9 bases, with 11 bases separating them. The CDR3 reads CAISENPAAEQFF. The CDR3 nucleotides read TGTGCCATCAGTGAGAACCCAGCGGCTGAGCAGTTCTTC.

The CDR3 sequence is CASSSGQEEKLFF. CDR3 nucleotides: TGTGCCAGCAGTTCTGGACAGGAGGAAAAACTGTTTTTT. The chain links TRBV28 to TRBJ1-4; 7 bases are shared with TRBD1. This CDR3 has 13 residues. CDR1 and CDR2 from the germline V gene are MDHEN and SYDVKM. V was pared by 4 bases and J by 8 bases, with 4 bases of the junction left unmatched.

The chain recombines TRBV19 with TRBJ1-5; 8 bases line up with TRBD1. The junction had 9 bases not matched to a gene; V was cut back by 6 bases and J by 5 bases. Germline V CDR1 and CDR2: LNHDA, SQIVND (reference sequence). The CDR3 has 15 residues. DNA for the CDR3: TGTGCCAGTAGGGACGTAAGACAGGGGCATCAGCCCCAGCATTTT. It codes for CASRDVRQGHQPQHF.

This chain uses TRBV4-1 with TRBJ2-7; 16 nucleotides match TRBD2. This CDR3 has 16 amino acids. CDR1 is MGHRA and CDR2 is YSYEKL in the germline V gene. The trim removed 2 bases at V and 9 bases at J, leaving 7 bases unmatched. As DNA, the CDR3 is TGCGCCAGCAGCCAATCGCCGGGACTAGCGGGAGGGGGGCAGTACTTC. As protein: CASSQSPGLAGGGQYF.

The rearrangement joins TRBV7-6 to TRBJ2-5; D ambiguous. Trimming cost V 2 bases and J 3 bases, with 13 bases left between them. Germline V gene sequence: CDR1 SGHVS, CDR2 FNYEAQ. The CDR3 runs to 15 residues. The CDR3, as DNA: TGTGCCAGCAGCTTAAGGAGTGATATGGAAGAGACCCAGTACTTC. Translated: CASSLRSDMEETQYF.

The J gene is TRBJ1-2, the V gene TRBV30; D gene ambiguous. The CDR3 is 13 residues long. Germline values: CDR1 GTSNPN, CDR2 SVGIG (reference sequence). Trimming removed 5 bases at V and 4 bases at J, with 14 bases between. The CDR3 sequence is CAWPRGGGYGYTF. For the CDR3, the DNA is TGTGCCTGGCCTCGAGGAGGAGGCTATGGCTACACCTTC.

A few counts support this clone. This chain links TRBV29-1 with TRBJ2-6; no clear D gene. CDR1 and CDR2 (germline): SQVTM, ANQGSEA. The CDR3 sequence is 12 residues long. The V gene lost 6 bases and the J gene lost 0 bases, with 3 bases spanning the gap. In DNA form, the CDR3 reads TGCAGCGTCAGCTCTGGGGCCAACGTCCTGACTTTC. It encodes CSVSSGANVLTF.

The V call is TRBV3-1 (or the pseudogene TRBV3-2), the J call TRBJ2-3, with TRBD1 identical over 7 bases. CDR1 and CDR2 from the germline V gene are LGHDT and YNNKEL (reference sequence). V lost 4 bases and J lost 2; bases outside the gene matches: 6. The CDR3 contains 15 residues. This CDR3 is CASSPRDSNTDTQYF. DNA for the CDR3: TGTGCCAGCAGCCCCCGGGACAGCAACACAGATACGCAGTATTTT.

V usage is TRBV7-2 and J usage is TRBJ1-5, with D perhaps TRBD1 (5 bases). In germline, CDR1 is SGHTA, CDR2 FQGNSA. Trimming left V 5 bases short and J 6 bases short, with 11 bases between. The CDR3 has 13 amino acids. CDR3 coding DNA: TGTGCCAGCAGCATATGGGGGGTTCAGCCCCAGCATTTT. Protein product: CASSIWGVQPQHF.

The V call is TRBV6-1, the J call TRBJ1-2; 8 bases are shared with TRBD1. The CDR3 covers 16 residues. Germline V CDR1 and CDR2: MNHNS, SASEGT. With V trimmed by 0 bases and J by 7 bases, 10 bases remained unmatched. The CDR3 loop reads CASSEAGQGAVLGYTF. CDR3 DNA sequence: TGTGCCAGCAGTGAAGCAGGGCAGGGGGCGGTGCTTGGCTACACCTTC.

This chain connects TRBV18 to TRBJ2-3; TRBD2 matches at 12 bases. The junction had 7 bases not matched to a gene; V was cut back by 3 bases and J by 6 bases. Germline CDR1 is KGHSH and CDR2 is LQKENI. The CDR3 runs to 16 residues. The CDR3 spells CASSPLLAGGLDTQYF. DNA for the CDR3: TGTGCCAGCTCACCCCTTCTAGCGGGAGGGTTGGATACGCAGTATTTT.

This chain connects TRBV12-3 or TRBV12-4 to TRBJ1-1; 7 bases are shared with TRBD1. Germline trimming cut 5 bases from V and 5 bases from J; bases unmatched to any gene: 5. The CDR3 is made up of 13 amino acids. The CDR3 here is CASSPGTVTEAFF. DNA of the CDR3: TGTGCCAGCAGTCCCGGGACAGTTACTGAAGCTTTCTTT.

The table lists this clone with a count of one. This sequence joins TRBV11-2 and TRBJ1-1; 7 bases align to TRBD1. Germline loops: CDR1 SGHAT, CDR2 FQNNGV. V gave up 5 bases and J gave up 0 bases; unmatched junction bases: 9. CDR3 length: 16 amino acids. CDR3 DNA sequence: TGTGCCAGCAGCCCGGCCCCCGACAGGGTGAACACTGAAGCTTTCTTT. As protein: CASSPAPDRVNTEAFF.